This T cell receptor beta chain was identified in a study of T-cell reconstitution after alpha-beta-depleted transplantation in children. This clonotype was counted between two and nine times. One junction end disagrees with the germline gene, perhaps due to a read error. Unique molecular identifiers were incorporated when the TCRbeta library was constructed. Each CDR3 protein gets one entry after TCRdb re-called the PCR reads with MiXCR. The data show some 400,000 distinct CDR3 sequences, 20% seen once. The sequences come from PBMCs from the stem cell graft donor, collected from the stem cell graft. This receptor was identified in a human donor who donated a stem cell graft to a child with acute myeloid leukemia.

The CDR3 DNA is TGCTGTGCTAGACGCAATGGAGGGGGGCCGGGGAACACTGAAGCTTTCTTT. Its translation: CCARRNGGGPGNTEAFF. The V gene is TRBV20-1, the J gene TRBJ1-1; a weak D match, TRBD1 (6 bases). This CDR3 is built from 17 residues. Germline CDR1 and CDR2: DFQATT and SNEGSKA (reference sequence).